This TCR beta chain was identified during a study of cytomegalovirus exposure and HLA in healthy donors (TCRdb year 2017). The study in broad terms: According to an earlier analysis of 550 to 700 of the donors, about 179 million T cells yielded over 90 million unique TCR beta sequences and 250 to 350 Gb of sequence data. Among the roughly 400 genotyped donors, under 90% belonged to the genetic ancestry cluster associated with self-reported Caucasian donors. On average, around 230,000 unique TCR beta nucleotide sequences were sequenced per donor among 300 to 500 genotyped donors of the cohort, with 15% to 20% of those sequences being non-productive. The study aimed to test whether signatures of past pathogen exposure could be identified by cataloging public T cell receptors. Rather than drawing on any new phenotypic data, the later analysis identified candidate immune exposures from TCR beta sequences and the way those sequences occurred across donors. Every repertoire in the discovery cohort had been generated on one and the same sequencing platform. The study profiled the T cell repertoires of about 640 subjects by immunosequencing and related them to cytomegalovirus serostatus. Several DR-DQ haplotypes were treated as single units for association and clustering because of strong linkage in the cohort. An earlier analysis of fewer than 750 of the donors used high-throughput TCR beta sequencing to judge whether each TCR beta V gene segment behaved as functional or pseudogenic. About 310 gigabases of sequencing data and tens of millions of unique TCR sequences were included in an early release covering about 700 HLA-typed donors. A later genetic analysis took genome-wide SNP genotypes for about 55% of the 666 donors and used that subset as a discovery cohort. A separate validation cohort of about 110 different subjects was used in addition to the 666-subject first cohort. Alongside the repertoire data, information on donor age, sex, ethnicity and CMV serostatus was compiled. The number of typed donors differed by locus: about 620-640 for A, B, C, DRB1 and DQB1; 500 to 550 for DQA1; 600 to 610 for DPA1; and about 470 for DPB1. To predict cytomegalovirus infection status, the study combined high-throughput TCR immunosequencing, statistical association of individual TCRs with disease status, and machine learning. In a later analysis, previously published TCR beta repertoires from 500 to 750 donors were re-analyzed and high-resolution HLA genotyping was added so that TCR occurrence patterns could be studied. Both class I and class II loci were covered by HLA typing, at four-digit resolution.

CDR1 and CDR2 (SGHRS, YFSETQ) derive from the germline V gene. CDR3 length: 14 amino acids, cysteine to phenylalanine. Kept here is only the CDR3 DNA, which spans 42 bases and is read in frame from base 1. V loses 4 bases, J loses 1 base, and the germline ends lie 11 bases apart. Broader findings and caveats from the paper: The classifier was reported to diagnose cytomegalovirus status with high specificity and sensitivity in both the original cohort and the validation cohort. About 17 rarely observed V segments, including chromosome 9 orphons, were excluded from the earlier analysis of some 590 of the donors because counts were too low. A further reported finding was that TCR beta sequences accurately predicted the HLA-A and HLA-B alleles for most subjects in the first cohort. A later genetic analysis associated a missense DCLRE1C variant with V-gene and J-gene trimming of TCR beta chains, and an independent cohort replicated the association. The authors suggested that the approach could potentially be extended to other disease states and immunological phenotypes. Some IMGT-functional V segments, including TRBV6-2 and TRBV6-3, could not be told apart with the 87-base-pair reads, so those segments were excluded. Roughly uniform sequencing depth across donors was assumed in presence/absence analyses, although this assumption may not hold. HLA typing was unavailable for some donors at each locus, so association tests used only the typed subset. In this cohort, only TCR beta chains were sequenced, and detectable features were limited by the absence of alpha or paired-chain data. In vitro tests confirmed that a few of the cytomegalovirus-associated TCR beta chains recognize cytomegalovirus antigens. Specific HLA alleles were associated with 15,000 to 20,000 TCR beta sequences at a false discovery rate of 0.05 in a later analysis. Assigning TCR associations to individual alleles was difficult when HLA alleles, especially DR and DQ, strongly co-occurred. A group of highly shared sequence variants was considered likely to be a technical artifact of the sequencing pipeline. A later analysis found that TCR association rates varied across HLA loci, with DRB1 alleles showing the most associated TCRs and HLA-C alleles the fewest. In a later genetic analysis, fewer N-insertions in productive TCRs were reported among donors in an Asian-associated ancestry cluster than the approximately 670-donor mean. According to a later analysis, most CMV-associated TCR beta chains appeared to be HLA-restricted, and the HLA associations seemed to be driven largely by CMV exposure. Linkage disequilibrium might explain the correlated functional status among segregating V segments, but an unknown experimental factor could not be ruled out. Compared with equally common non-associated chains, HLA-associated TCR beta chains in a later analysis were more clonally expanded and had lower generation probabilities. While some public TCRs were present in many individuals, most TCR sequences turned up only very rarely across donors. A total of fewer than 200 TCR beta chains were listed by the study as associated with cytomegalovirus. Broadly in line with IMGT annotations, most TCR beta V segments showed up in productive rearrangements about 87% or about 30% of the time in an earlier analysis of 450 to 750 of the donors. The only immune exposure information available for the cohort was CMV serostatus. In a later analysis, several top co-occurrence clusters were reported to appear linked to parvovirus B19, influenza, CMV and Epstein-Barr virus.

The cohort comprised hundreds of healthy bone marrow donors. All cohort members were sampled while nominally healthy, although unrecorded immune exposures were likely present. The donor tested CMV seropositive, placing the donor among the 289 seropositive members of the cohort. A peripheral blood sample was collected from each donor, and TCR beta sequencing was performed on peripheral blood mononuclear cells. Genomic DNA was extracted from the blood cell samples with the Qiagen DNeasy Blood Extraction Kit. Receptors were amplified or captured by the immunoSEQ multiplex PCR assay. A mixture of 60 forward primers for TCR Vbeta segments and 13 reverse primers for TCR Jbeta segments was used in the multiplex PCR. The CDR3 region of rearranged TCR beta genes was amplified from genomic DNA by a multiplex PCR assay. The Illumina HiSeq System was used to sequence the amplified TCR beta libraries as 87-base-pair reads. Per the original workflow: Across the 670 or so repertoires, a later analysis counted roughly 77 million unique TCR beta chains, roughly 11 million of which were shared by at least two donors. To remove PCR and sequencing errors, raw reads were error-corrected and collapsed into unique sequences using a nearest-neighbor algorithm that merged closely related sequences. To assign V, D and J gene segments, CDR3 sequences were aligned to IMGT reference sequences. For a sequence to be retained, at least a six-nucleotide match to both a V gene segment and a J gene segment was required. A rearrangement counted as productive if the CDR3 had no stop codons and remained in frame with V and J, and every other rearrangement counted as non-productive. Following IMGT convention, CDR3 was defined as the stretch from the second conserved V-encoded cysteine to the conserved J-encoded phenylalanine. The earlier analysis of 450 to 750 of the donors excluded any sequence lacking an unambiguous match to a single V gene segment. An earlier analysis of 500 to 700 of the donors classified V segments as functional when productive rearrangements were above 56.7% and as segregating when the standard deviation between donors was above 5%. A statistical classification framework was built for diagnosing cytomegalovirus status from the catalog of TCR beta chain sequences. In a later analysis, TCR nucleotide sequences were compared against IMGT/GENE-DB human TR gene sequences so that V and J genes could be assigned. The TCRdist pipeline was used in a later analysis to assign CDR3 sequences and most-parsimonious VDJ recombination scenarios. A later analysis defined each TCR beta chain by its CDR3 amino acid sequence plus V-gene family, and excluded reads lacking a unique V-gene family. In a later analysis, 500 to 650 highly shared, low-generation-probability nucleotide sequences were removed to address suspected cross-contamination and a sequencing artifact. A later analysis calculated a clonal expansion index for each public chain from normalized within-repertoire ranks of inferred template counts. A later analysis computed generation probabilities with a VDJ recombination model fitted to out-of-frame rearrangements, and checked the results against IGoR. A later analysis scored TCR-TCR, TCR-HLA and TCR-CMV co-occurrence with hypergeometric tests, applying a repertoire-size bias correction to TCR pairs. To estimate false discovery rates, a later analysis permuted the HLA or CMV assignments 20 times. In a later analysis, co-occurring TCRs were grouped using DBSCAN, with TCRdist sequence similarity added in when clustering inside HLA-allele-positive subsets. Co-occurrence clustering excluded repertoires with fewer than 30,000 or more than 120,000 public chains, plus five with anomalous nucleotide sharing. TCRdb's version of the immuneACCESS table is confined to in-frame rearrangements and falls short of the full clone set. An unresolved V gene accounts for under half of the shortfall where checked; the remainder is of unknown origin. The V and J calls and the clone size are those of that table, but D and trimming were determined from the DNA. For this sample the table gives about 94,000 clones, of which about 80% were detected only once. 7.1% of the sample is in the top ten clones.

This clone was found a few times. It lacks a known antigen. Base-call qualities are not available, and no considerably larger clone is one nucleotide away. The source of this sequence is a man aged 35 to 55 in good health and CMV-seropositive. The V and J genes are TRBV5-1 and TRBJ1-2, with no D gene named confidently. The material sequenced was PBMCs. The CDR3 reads CASSPSSLNYGYTF. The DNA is TGCGCCAGCAGCCCCTCTTCCCTTAACTATGGCTACACCTTC.